The clone carrying this T cell receptor (beta chain) has ten or more counts. Authors' processing steps: Amplification from reference gene primers served as the basis for estimated nucleated cell counts. The assay was immunoSEQ multiplex PCR, and TCRdb's table has in-frame clones only and misses some. That table supplies the V and J calls and clone size; D and trimming were determined from the DNA. In the table there are about 170,000 clones, approximately 82% of which are singletons. This record belongs to a study of blood T cell repertoires in COVID-19. Study details: COVID-19 samples from acute and convalescent phases originated in the United States, Italy and Spain. T cells, B-cell-depleted T cells, or PBMCs provided the cDNA or gDNA that served as material.

This CDR3 comprises 15 residues. J was trimmed by 4 bases and V by 4 bases; bases with no gene match: 5. Germline V gene sequence: CDR1 MGHRA, CDR2 YSYEKL. The receptor's source is a woman aged 65 to 85 who had recovered from COVID-19. The sequencing input was peripheral blood. The chain has TRBV4-1 and TRBJ2-2, with 8 bases that match TRBD2. The chain's CDR3 is CASSPLGGGTGELFF. The CDR3 DNA reads as TGCGCCAGCAGCCCGCTCGGGGGGGGCACCGGGGAGCTGTTTTTT.